The source of this T cell receptor (beta chain) is a study of T cells after yellow fever vaccination (dated by TCRdb to the late 2010s). Regarding the study in general: Libraries from fractions with low cell numbers were prepared with the SMART-Seq v4 Ultra Low Input RNA kit. Blood was drawn at multiple timepoints before and after primary and secondary immunization, with bulk PBMC replicates and cell subsets isolated. Two healthy male donors made up the cohort, one aged 18 to 30 years and the other aged 30 to 40 years. To follow T-cell clones before and after both primary and booster YFV17D yellow fever vaccination, bulk TCR alpha and beta repertoires underwent longitudinal sequencing.

Synthesis of TCR cDNA relied on 5'RACE template switching, a step that introduced a universal primer site along with unique molecular identifiers. Priming of cDNA synthesis was performed from both the TCR alpha and TCR beta constant segments. Library amplification involved two PCR steps, and the second step added sample barcodes and sequencing adapters. Sequencing of the libraries was done on either Illumina HiSeq 2500 (2x100 bp) or NovaSeq (2x150 bp). The paper's data handling went like this. Reads were demultiplexed and collapsed into UMI consensus sequences with MIGEC, and V(D)J alignment was performed with MiXCR. Vaccine-responding clonotypes were identified with edgeR using replicate PBMC samples, with FDR below 0.01 and a log2 fold change above 5 up to day 15 being required. Each bulk clonotype was labeled CD4 or CD8 based on which sequenced repertoire, CD4 or CD8, contained the clonotype at higher abundance. TCRdb ran its own pipeline on the public reads, namely fastp trimming at Q25 and MiXCR clone calling, and kept in-frame beta chains. When rows share a CDR3 protein, they turn into one entry using the most common DNA and genes. The V and J calls were not made by the authors but by TCRdb's processing. The sample includes about 69,000 distinct CDR3 sequences, with roughly 6% observed a single time. The ten top clones hold 2.2% of the sample.

Overall study outcomes, separate from this receptor: Compared with the primary T-cell response, the secondary T-cell response was weaker but faster, peaking on day 5 rather than day 15. A small fraction of clonotypes showed up in both the CD4 and CD8 compartments, probably as a result of convergent recombination. Because only two donors were included in the study, the extent to which the findings can be generalized is limited. FACS-sorted repertoires could contain abundant contaminating clonotypes from the bulk population, so computational filtering was required. Most clones expanded after primary vaccination were re-detected after the booster (almost 97% of CD4 and about nine tenths of CD8), suggesting broad memory maintenance.

From the germline V gene, CDR1 is KGHSH and CDR2 is LQKENI. Reading from cysteine to phenylalanine, the CDR3 counts 18 amino acids. The retained sequence is limited to the CDR3, 54 bases, with the frame set at the first base. V is reduced by 3 bases and J by 0 bases, leaving a spacing of 17 bases between them. In the paper's terms, the treatment or condition label means: live attenuated yellow fever vaccine strain. A standard Ficoll-Paque protocol was used to isolate PBMCs from peripheral blood. CD4 and CD8 T-cell fractions were isolated with Dynabeads CD4 and CD8 positive selection kits. RNA was extracted with TriZol from bulk PBMCs, CD4 and CD8 fractions, and dextramer-positive and dextramer-negative fractions. In its sample, this clonotype was seen many times. The antigen it binds to is not known. No much larger clone is present one base from it, and per-base qualities are unavailable.

The rearranged segments are TRBV18 and TRBJ1-4, with the D segment identity uncertain. The material was CD4+ T cells sorted from PBMCs, obtained roughly 14 days after the first yellow fever vaccination. The receptor was derived from a man between 18 and 29 years old who received the YFV17D yellow fever vaccine. DNA sequence: TGTGCCAGCTCACCCGTGACAAGGATCGGGGCAACTAATGAAAAACTGTTTTTT. This is translated as CASSPVTRIGATNEKLFF.